These 15 T cell receptor beta chains came from one sample sequenced in a study of PD-L1 blockade in urothelial cancer. Assay used: immunoSEQ multiplex PCR; TCRdb lists only in-frame clones, some missing. The table records some 75,000 clones, 75% to 95% of them present only once. Time point given: peripheral blood 6 weeks after treatment start. This material consisted of PBMCs, taken around atezolizumab (anti-PD-L1) treatment. The receptors here all came from a woman older than 75 with urothelial cancer.

The chain joins TRBV9 to TRBJ2-7, with TRBD2 matching 8 bases. The germline V gene encodes CDR1 SGDLS and CDR2 YYNGEE. The V and J ends lost 2 bases and 5 bases, in that order; junction bases with no gene match: 9. The CDR3 runs 15 residues. CDR3 DNA: TGTGCCAGCAGCGTGCAGGTGAGCGGGAGTAACGAGCAGTACTTC. The encoded protein is CASSVQVSGSNEQYF.

The V call is TRBV9, the J call TRBJ2-5; TRBD2 matches 7 bases. Germline assignment: CDR1 SGDLS and CDR2 YYNGEE. The CDR3 consists of 17 residues. The trim removed 0 bases at V and 1 base at J, leaving 9 bases unmatched. The CDR3 DNA is TGTGCCAGCAGCGTAGCTGGAGGGGACTATATCCAAGAGACCCAGTACTTC. Its translation is CASSVAGGDYIQETQYF.

The table lists this clone with a count of one. J is TRBJ1-1 and V is TRBV28, with TRBD1 matching 7 bases. The V gene's germline CDR1 is MDHEN and CDR2 SYDVKM. The CDR3 runs 14 residues. Trimming cost V 7 bases and J 6 bases; bases outside gene matches: 11. CDR3 DNA sequence: TGTGCCAGCACCCACCAGGGGGAGTGGGCTGAAGCTTTCTTT. Its translation: CASTHQGEWAEAFF.

Note on this clone: The CDR3 end shows no conserved phenylalanine or tryptophan, and so a read error is likely. The chain links TRBV6-5 to TRBJ2-7, with TRBD2 matching 7 bases. V gave up 5 bases and J gave up 0 bases; unmatched junction bases: 7. The CDR3 extends over 15 amino acids. CDR1 and CDR2 from the germline V gene are MNHEY and SVGAGI. The CDR3 spells CASSTPAGSSYEQYL. The CDR3 region has the DNA TGTGCCAGCAGTACGCCAGCGGGGAGCTCCTACGAGCAGTACCTC.

The V call is TRBV19, the J call TRBJ1-5; D gene ambiguous. CDR1 LNHDA and CDR2 SQIVND come from the germline V gene (reference sequence). V was shortened by 4 bases and J by 1 base, with 11 bases between the two germline ends. This CDR3 spans 15 amino acids. The DNA of the CDR3 is TGTGCCAGTAGTACATCCGGCGGCAGCAATCAGCCCCAGCATTTT. Its translation is CASSTSGGSNQPQHF.

The gene calls are TRBV27 and TRBJ1-4; tentative D call: TRBD1 (6 bases). The CDR3 spans 15 residues. V was cut by 6 bases and J by 8 bases, with 19 bases left in between. Germline loops: CDR1 MNHEY, CDR2 SMNVEV (reference sequence). CDR3: CASSAGGGRKEKLFF. The CDR3 nucleotides are TGTGCCAGCAGCGCGGGGGGGGGCCGAAAAGAAAAACTGTTTTTT.

V and J are TRBV27 and TRBJ1-1, with D possibly matching TRBD1 (6 bases). Germline CDR1 reads MNHEY; CDR2 reads SMNVEV (reference sequence). Trimming cost V 4 bases and J 0 bases, with 15 bases left between them. The CDR3 is made up of 16 amino acids. The CDR3 DNA sequence: TGTGCCAGCAGTTCCCGACAGGCCGCGATGAACACTGAAGCTTTCTTT. Amino acid sequence: CASSSRQAAMNTEAFF.

The chain has TRBV6-1 and TRBJ2-5; perhaps TRBD2 as D (5 bases). The CDR3 is 14 residues long. CDR1 is MNHNS, CDR2 SASEGT, per germline. The V gene lost 7 bases and the J gene lost 2 bases, with 14 bases spanning the gap. The CDR3 bases are TGTGCCAGCAAAAAGGACGGACTGCAAGAGACCCAGTACTTC. This sequence encodes CASKKDGLQETQYF.

The rearrangement uses TRBV28 and TRBJ1-2; TRBD1 matches at 9 bases. This CDR3 comprises 16 residues. V trimming: 2 bases; J trimming: 4 bases; junction bases outside the gene matches: 8. The germline V gene has CDR1 MDHEN and CDR2 SYDVKM. In nucleotides, the CDR3 is TGTGCCAGCAGTTTAGGGGGACAGGGTATGGGCTATGGCTACACCTTC. Amino acid sequence: CASSLGGQGMGYGYTF.

The chain has TRBV12-5 and TRBJ2-2, with 8 bases identical to TRBD2. Germline assignment: CDR1 LGHNT and CDR2 FRNRAP. This CDR3 is built from 15 residues. V gave up 7 bases and J gave up 6 bases; unmatched junction bases: 10. This chain's CDR3 is CASASGLGQAGELFF. DNA for the CDR3: TGTGCTAGTGCCTCGGGACTAGGTCAGGCCGGGGAGCTGTTTTTT.

The J gene is TRBJ2-1, the V gene TRBV9; 8 bases line up with TRBD1. CDR3 length: 15 residues. The trim removed 2 bases at V and 3 bases at J, leaving 4 bases unmatched. Germline loops: CDR1 SGDLS, CDR2 YYNGEE. The DNA for the CDR3 is TGTGCCAGCAGCGTCGACAGGGGCTTCTACAATGAGCAGTTCTTC. This sequence encodes CASSVDRGFYNEQFF.

V is TRBV10-3 and J is TRBJ2-1; TRBD1 agrees at 8 bases. Germline V gene data show CDR1 as ENHRY and CDR2 as SYGVKD. Trimming cost V 6 bases and J 5 bases; bases outside gene matches: 3. This CDR3 contains 13 residues. The CDR3 loop is CAIRQGVDNEQFF. For the CDR3, the DNA is TGTGCCATCAGACAGGGGGTCGACAATGAGCAGTTCTTC.

This chain uses TRBV6-5 with TRBJ1-2, with 7 bases matching TRBD1. The CDR3 covers 15 residues. CDR1 is MNHEY, CDR2 SVGAGI, per germline. The J segment lost 8 bases and the V segment lost 0 bases, leaving 9 bases of the junction unmatched. The CDR3 reads CASSYSVTGISGYTF. CDR3 bases: TGTGCCAGCAGTTACTCGGTGACAGGGATTAGCGGCTACACCTTC.

This clone was found a few times. The J gene is TRBJ2-5, the V gene TRBV30, with TRBD1 matching 7 bases. The V gene end was trimmed by 1 base and the J gene end by 5 bases; junction bases not matched to a gene: 7. The CDR3 has 14 amino acids. Germline CDR1 reads GTSNPN; CDR2 reads SVGIG (reference sequence). This CDR3 is CAWSGKGAGETQYF. The CDR3 DNA reads as TGTGCCTGGAGTGGGAAGGGGGCCGGTGAGACCCAGTACTTC.

The V call is TRBV5-6, the J call TRBJ2-3; TRBD2 aligns across 14 bases. This CDR3 is built from 17 residues. Per germline, CDR1 SGHDT and CDR2 YYEEEE. V shed 3 bases, J shed 5 bases, and the junction held 8 bases outside the gene matches. CDR3 in amino acids: CASSWSGLAGGVDTQYF. CDR3 in DNA: TGTGCCAGCAGCTGGAGCGGACTAGCGGGAGGAGTAGATACGCAGTATTTT.